The next 14 T cell receptor beta chains were all read from a single sample in a study of a mutant IDH1 vaccine in newly diagnosed glioma. Documented time point: week 5, during vaccination. Doses comprised 300 ug of mutant IDH1 20-mer peptide each, plus topical imiquimod. TCRdb's table, derived via immunoSEQ multiplex PCR, lists solely in-frame clones and lacks some. This sample has about 51,000 clones, with just under 80% found just once. These TCRs' antigens remain unknown. The sequencing used PBMCs, collected from a glioma patient whose treatment included an IDH1 peptide vaccine. These receptor sequences come from a woman between 40 and 50 years old with glioma.

This rearrangement joins TRBV19 to TRBJ2-1, with TRBD1 identical over 7 bases. The germline CDR1 and CDR2 sequences are LNHDA and SQIVND (reference sequence). Losses at the gene ends were 5 bases for V and 6 bases for J; bases not matched to a gene: 10. There are 15 residues in the CDR3. The CDR3 DNA reads TGTGCCAGTAGTCCCTTACAGGGGCCCCTCAATGAGCAGTTCTTC. This encodes CASSPLQGPLNEQFF.

The V gene is TRBV10-3, the J gene TRBJ1-1; weak D call: TRBD1 (5 bases). Germline CDR1 ENHRY, CDR2 SYGVKD. The CDR3 runs 13 residues. V gave up 3 bases and J gave up 6 bases, with 11 bases separating them. CDR3 residues: CAISDTGEAEAFF. As DNA, the CDR3 is TGTGCCATCAGTGATACGGGGGAAGCTGAAGCTTTCTTT.

This chain connects TRBV4-1 to TRBJ1-2; 7 bases agree with TRBD1. Germline CDR1 reads MGHRA; CDR2 reads YSYEKL. V shed 1 base, J shed 8 bases, and the junction held 7 bases outside the gene matches. There are 14 residues in the CDR3. The CDR3 reads CASSQASDRRGYTF. Written as DNA, the CDR3 is TGCGCCAGCAGCCAAGCGTCGGACAGGCGCGGCTACACCTTC.

This clone has only one observation. This sequence joins TRBV19 and TRBJ1-2, with D possibly TRBD1 on 6 matching bases. The CDR3 spans 13 residues. Germline-derived CDR1 and CDR2 are LNHDA and SQIVND (reference sequence). The germline V and J ends were trimmed by 3 bases and 4 bases, with 9 bases remaining between them. The CDR3 DNA follows: TGTGCCAGTAGTATCATAGGGGGCTATGGCTACACCTTC. This gives the protein CASSIIGGYGYTF.

The genes are TRBV29-1 and TRBJ2-1, with D maybe TRBD2 (5 bases). Germline CDR1 SQVTM, CDR2 ANQGSEA. CDR3 length equals 12 residues. Trimming removed 2 bases from V and 5 bases from J, with 7 bases in between. For the CDR3, the DNA is TGCAGCGTTGAACCTAGCCACAATGAGCAGTTCTTC. Encoded protein: CSVEPSHNEQFF.

CDR3 loop: CASKPGPSSYEQYF. The CDR3 coding sequence is TGCGCCAGCAAACCTGGACCCTCCTCCTACGAGCAGTACTTC. The rearrangement joins TRBV5-1 to TRBJ2-7; the D is unclear. V was clipped by 6 bases and J by 0 bases, with 13 bases between them. The V gene's germline CDR1 is SGHRS and CDR2 YFSETQ. The CDR3 runs to 14 residues.

This sequence joins TRBV7-2 and TRBJ2-7; no reliable D call. The CDR3 has 15 residues. V was cut by 0 bases and J by 4 bases, with 13 bases left in between. Germline CDR1 reads SGHTA; CDR2 reads FQGNSA. The CDR3: CASSLAHGRSYEQYF. CDR3 sequence (DNA): TGTGCCAGCAGCTTAGCGCACGGCAGAAGTTACGAGCAGTACTTC.

This clone was seen more than once but under ten times. The chain has TRBV6-1 and TRBJ1-1, with D hard to call. The CDR3 extends over 14 amino acids. CDR1 and CDR2 from the germline V gene are MNHNS and SASEGT. V was shortened by 8 bases and J by 0 bases, with 13 bases between the two germline ends. The CDR3 DNA is TGTGCCAGCTTTAGGCGAAGCATGAACACTGAAGCTTTCTTT. Its protein is CASFRRSMNTEAFF.

The V and J genes are TRBV13 and TRBJ1-3; no reliable D call. Trimming left V 1 base short and J 0 bases short, with 7 bases between. This CDR3 contains 15 residues. The germline V gene has CDR1 PRHDT and CDR2 FYEKMQ (reference sequence). CDR3 sequence reads: CASSLAGSSGNTIYF. As DNA, the CDR3 is TGTGCCAGCAGCTTAGCCGGGAGCTCTGGAAACACCATATATTTT. Looking up the rest from reference TRBV13 and TRBJ1-3 gives the full variable domain: AAGVIQSPRHLIKEKRETATLKCYPIPRHDTVYWYQQGPGQDPQFLISFYEKMQSDKGSIPDRFSAQQFSDYHSELNMSSLELGDSALYFCASSLAGSSGNTIYFGEGSWLTVV.

This chain joins TRBV19 and TRBJ1-1; D remains ambiguous. The CDR3 contains 11 residues. The V end lost 7 bases, the J end lost 1 base, and 4 bases lay between the germline ends. The germline V gene encodes CDR1 LNHDA and CDR2 SQIVND (reference sequence). The CDR3 loop is CASKGNTEAFF. As DNA, the CDR3 is TGTGCCAGTAAAGGGAACACTGAAGCTTTCTTT.

V and J are TRBV9 and TRBJ2-3, with D tentatively TRBD2 (6 bases). V shed 0 bases and J shed 2 bases, with 16 bases lying between them. There are 17 residues in the CDR3. Germline loops: CDR1 SGDLS, CDR2 YYNGEE. Here the CDR3 DNA reads TGTGCCAGCAGCGTAGACCCCACCGGGGGACTCACAGATACGCAGTATTTT. Translated, it gives CASSVDPTGGLTDTQYF.

The chain links TRBV5-1 to TRBJ2-3, with TRBD2 identical over 7 bases. V lost 1 base to trimming and J lost 4 bases; unmatched junction nucleotides: 6. Per the germline V gene, CDR1 is SGHRS and CDR2 is YFSETQ. The CDR3 length is 15 residues. Here the CDR3 reads CASSLRLAGADTQYF. In DNA form, the CDR3 reads TGCGCCAGCAGCTTGCGACTAGCTGGGGCAGATACGCAGTATTTT.

This clone was seen only once. The chain employs TRBV30 and TRBJ1-2; 7 nucleotides line up with TRBD1. From germline, CDR1 is GTSNPN and CDR2 SVGIG (reference sequence). This CDR3 spans 13 amino acids. With 5 bases clipped from V and 6 bases from J, the junction kept 9 bases outside the gene matches. For the CDR3, the DNA is TGTGCCTGGGACCGGACAGGATATAATGGCTACACCTTC. This sequence encodes CAWDRTGYNGYTF.

The chain joins TRBV2 to TRBJ1-6, with TRBD1 matching 11 bases. Per the germline V gene, CDR1 is SNHLY and CDR2 is FYNNEI. This CDR3 is 15 amino acids long. Trimming cost V 4 bases and J 11 bases; bases outside gene matches: 7. CDR3 amino acids: CASSVGQGGSAPLHF. CDR3 nucleotide sequence: TGTGCCAGCAGTGTGGGACAGGGGGGGAGTGCACCCCTCCACTTT.